This T cell receptor beta chain was recorded in a study of pediatric ulcerative colitis. V gave up 0 bases and J gave up 8 bases, with 12 bases separating them. The CDR3 consists of 14 residues. In germline, CDR1 is SGHRS, CDR2 YFSETQ. Controls had colonoscopy for suspected IBD, with normal endoscopy and no IBD the following year. Up to 500,000 reads were sequenced per sample. Clones were read by immunoSEQ multiplex PCR, and TCRdb kept only the in-frame ones, dropping some. This sample has 57,000 or so clones, with over 80% found just once. Sequenced material: blood. The receptor was isolated from a boy between 5 and 17 years old who was a control in a study of pediatric ulcerative colitis. The chain recombines TRBV5-1 with TRBJ2-1; D is perhaps TRBD2 (7 bases). Written as DNA, the CDR3 is TGCGCCAGCAGCTTGGAGGGGGGGACGGATGAGCAGTTCTTC. It is translated as CASSLEGGTDEQFF.